This T cell receptor (beta chain) was sequenced for a study of shared clonotypes between healthy human individuals. As for the study in general: Donors had three CD4 naive, three CD4 memory, two CD8 naive and one CD8 memory plate apiece.

The CDR3 is 13 amino acids. Germline CDR1 is LNHDA and CDR2 is SQIVND (reference sequence). V shed 5 bases and J shed 1 base, with 8 bases lying between them. On sorted subsets, replicate PCRs used 200 to 250 ng DNA, or 25,000 to 35,000 T cell genomes. Clones were read by immunoSEQ multiplex PCR, and TCRdb kept only the in-frame ones, dropping some. The table records about 2.2 million clones, roughly 93% of them present only once. Naive CD8 cells were CD45RO-negative, positively selected for CCR7, excluding terminally differentiated effector memory CD45RA+ cells. This clonotype originated in a man younger than 35 in good health. Some clones in this sample may be carry-over from other donors' samples. The sample consisted of naive CD8+ T cells from PBMCs. The V and J genes are TRBV19 and TRBJ1-1; D unresolved. The CDR3 DNA reads as TGTGCCAGTAGTCCCGACCCGAACACTGAAGCTTTCTTT. Its protein product is CASSPDPNTEAFF.